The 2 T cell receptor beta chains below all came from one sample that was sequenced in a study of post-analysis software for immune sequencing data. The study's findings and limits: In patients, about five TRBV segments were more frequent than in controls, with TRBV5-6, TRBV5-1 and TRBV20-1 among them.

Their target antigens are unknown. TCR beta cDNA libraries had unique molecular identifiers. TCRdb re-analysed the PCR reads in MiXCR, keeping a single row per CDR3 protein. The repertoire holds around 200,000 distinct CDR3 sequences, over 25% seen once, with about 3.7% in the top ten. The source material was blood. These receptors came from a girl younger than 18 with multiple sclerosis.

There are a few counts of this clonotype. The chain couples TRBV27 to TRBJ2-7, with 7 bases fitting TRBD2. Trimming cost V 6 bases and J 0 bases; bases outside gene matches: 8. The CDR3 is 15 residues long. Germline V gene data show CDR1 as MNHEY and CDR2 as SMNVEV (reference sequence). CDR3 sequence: CASSPTPSGSYEQYF. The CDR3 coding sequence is TGTGCCAGCAGCCCCACTCCTAGCGGCTCCTACGAGCAGTACTTC.

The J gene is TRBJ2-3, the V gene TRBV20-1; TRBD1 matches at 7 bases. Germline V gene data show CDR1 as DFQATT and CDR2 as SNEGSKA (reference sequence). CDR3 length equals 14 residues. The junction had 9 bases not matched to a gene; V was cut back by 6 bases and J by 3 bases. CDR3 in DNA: TGCAGTGCCCCGGGGACAGTAAGGACAGATACGCAGTATTTT. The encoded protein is CSAPGTVRTDTQYF.